The T cell receptor (beta chain) described here comes from a study of blood T cell repertoires in COVID-19 (dated by TCRdb to between 2020 and 2021). Broadly, across the study: Collaborator samples came from the United States, Italy and Spain and covered acute and convalescent phases of COVID-19. The material from the prospective study consisted of cDNA or gDNA derived from T cells, B-cell-depleted T cells, or PBMCs. The dataset comprised deeply sampled blood TCRbeta repertoires from subjects exposed to, actively infected with, or recovered from COVID-19. The repertoires were released in a freely available public database meant as a resource for research on the immune response to SARS-CoV-2. Samples came from the ongoing ImmuneRACE study (first 160 participants) plus 1,254 subjects from 6 global collaborators. Sample metadata almost always included a de-identified subject ID, COVID-19 status, age in years and sex. HLA class I and class II types, where available, came from metadata supplied by the sample provider rather than from assay-based typing. Summary of the overall study and its limitations: The amount of clinical and demographic metadata varied by source and participant and was provided uncurated.

Collaborating institutions collected whole blood in K2EDTA tubes following their own protocols. For TCRbeta analysis, collaborator samples were shipped as frozen whole blood, as isolated PBMCs, or as DNA extracted from either sample type. After removal of 5 bases from V and 0 bases from J, the junction retains 9 bases not matched to a gene. The germline V gene sets CDR1 to MDHEN and CDR2 to SYDVKM. The CDR3 spans 16 residues, from the cysteine through the phenylalanine. CDR3 DNA is the only sequence kept; it has 48 bases, read in frame from the first base. TCRbeta CDR3 regions were amplified from genomic DNA by means of the immunoSEQ Assay, a bias-controlled multiplex PCR. The source study handled its data this way. Within the assay, amplification of reference gene primers was used to estimate how many nucleated cells each sample contained. To quantify the absolute abundance of each unique TCRbeta CDR3 rearrangement, sequence reads were collapsed and filtered. For each sample, productive Simpson clonality was calculated as the square root of Simpson's diversity index over productive rearrangements. TCRdb provides this immuneACCESS table in a form limited to in-frame rearrangements. Some clones are lacking; in checked studies, under half of them reflect an unresolved V gene, and why the rest are absent is not known. V, J and clone size derive from that table, while D and trimming were established from the DNA sequence. This sample lists 95,000 to 150,000 clones; roughly 77% were detected once. The ten top clones hold 16% of the sample.

On this clone: Which antigen it targets is not known. Within one base of it there is no much larger clone, and no base qualities were kept.

The sequence is built from TRBV28 and TRBJ1-1, with 7 middle bases fitting TRBD1. Sample: peripheral blood. This clonotype originated in a man in his fifties or sixties with active or convalescent COVID-19. The CDR3 in this case is CASSTRQGTLNTEAFF. The DNA is TGTGCCAGCAGTACCCGACAGGGAACTTTGAACACTGAAGCTTTCTTT.